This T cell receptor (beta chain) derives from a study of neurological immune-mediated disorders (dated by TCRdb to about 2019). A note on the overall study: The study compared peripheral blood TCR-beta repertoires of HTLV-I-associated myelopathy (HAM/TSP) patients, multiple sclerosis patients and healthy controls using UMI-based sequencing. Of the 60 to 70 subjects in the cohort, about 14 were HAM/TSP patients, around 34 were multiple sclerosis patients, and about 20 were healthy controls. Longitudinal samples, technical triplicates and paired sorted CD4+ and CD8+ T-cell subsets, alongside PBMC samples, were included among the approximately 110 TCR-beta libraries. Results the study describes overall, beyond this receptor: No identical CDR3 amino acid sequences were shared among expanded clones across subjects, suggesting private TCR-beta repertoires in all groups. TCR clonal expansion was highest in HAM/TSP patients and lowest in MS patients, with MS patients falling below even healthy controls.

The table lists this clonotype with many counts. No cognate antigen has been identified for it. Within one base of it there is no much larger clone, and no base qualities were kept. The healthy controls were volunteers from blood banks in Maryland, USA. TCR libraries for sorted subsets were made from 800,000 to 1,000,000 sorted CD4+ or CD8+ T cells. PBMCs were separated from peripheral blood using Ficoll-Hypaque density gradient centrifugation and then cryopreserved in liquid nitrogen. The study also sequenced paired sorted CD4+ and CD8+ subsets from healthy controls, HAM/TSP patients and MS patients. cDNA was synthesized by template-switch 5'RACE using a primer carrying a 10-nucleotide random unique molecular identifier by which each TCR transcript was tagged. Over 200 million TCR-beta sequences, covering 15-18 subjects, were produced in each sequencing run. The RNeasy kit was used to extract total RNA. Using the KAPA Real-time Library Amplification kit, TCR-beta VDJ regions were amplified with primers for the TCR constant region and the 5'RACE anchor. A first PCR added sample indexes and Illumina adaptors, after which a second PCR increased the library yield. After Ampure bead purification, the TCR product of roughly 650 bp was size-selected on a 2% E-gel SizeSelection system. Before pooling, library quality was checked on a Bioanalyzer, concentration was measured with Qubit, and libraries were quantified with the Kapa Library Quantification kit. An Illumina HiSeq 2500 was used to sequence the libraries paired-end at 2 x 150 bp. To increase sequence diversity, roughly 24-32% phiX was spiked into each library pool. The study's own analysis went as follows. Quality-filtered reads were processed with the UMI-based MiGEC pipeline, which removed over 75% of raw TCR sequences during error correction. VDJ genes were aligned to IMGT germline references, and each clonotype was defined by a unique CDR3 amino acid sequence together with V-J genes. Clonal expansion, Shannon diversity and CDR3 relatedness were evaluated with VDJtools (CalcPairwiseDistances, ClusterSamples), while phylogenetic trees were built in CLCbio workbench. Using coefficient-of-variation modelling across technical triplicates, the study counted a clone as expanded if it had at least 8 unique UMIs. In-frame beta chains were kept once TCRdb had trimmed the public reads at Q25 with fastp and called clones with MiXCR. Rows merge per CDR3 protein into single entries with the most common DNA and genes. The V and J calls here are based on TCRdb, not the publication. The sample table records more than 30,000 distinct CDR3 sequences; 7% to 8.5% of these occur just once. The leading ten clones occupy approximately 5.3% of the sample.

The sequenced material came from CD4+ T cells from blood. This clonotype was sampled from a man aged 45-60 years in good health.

The DNA reads as follows: TGTGCCAGCAGCTCGGGACTAGCGGGAGAGCAGTTCTTC. Its amino acids are CASSSGLAGEQFF. The V gene is TRBV5-6 and the J gene is TRBJ2-1, with 13 central nucleotides matching TRBD2. Ends trimmed: V by 3 bases, J by 10 bases; bases unmatched to a gene: 1. From the cysteine up to the phenylalanine, the CDR3 has a length of 13 residues. The DNA shown is the 39-base CDR3, in frame from base 1. From the germline V gene, CDR1 is SGHDT and CDR2 is YYEEEE.